Shown below are 18 T cell receptor beta chains from a single sample sequenced in a study of blood T cell repertoires in COVID-19. This table comes from immunoSEQ multiplex PCR, and its TCRdb copy is limited to in-frame clones, with some not included. This table holds 150,000 to 200,000 clones, roughly 90% found once. Sequencing input: PBMCs or T cells enriched from blood (not recorded which). The receptors here all came from a woman younger than 35 who had recovered from COVID-19.

The rearrangement joins TRBV15 to TRBJ1-3; D not resolved. Germline values: CDR1 LNHNV, CDR2 YYDKDF (reference sequence). Trimming left V 0 bases short and J 1 base short, with 10 bases between. The CDR3 totals 16 residues. CDR3 region: CATSRDPGRSGNTIYF. CDR3 DNA sequence: TGTGCCACCAGCAGAGATCCAGGCCGGTCTGGAAACACCATATATTTT.

The J gene is TRBJ2-5, the V gene TRBV6-2 or TRBV6-3, with TRBD2 identical over 11 bases. Unmatched junction bases numbered 10, after V lost 4 bases and J lost 9 bases. Germline CDR1 is MNHEY and CDR2 is SVGEGT. CDR3 length equals 15 residues. CDR3 protein: CASSSGLAVPGAQYF. The CDR3 bases are TGTGCCAGCAGTTCGGGACTAGCGGTCCCGGGGGCCCAGTACTTC.

The rearrangement uses TRBV6-2 or TRBV6-3 and TRBJ2-7; a possible D gene is TRBD2 (6 bases). Germline CDR1 is MNHEY and CDR2 is SVGEGT. Trimming removed 5 bases from V and 7 bases from J, with 15 bases in between. The CDR3 has 13 residues. The CDR3 protein is CASSPGTGGEQYF. In nucleotides, the CDR3 is TGTGCCAGCAGTCCCGGGACTGGTGGGGAGCAGTACTTC.

This rearrangement joins TRBV5-5 to TRBJ1-2; 7 positions match TRBD1. Germline V CDR1 and CDR2: SGHKS, YYEKEE (reference sequence). Unmatched junction bases numbered 10, after V lost 2 bases and J lost 0 bases. The CDR3 extends over 17 amino acids. The CDR3 DNA reads as TGTGCCAGCAGCTTATTAGTCGGGACAGCCACTAACTATGGCTACACCTTC. Protein product: CASSLLVGTATNYGYTF.

This sequence joins TRBV5-1 and TRBJ1-4; maybe TRBD1 (5 bases). This CDR3 is 14 amino acids long. Per the germline V gene, CDR1 is SGHRS and CDR2 is YFSETQ. The ends were cut back, 2 bases at V and 7 bases at J, with 12 bases in the middle. The CDR3: CASSLSGVGEKLFF. In nucleotides, the CDR3 is TGCGCCAGCAGCTTATCGGGGGTTGGTGAAAAACTGTTTTTT. The entire variable domain, with the rest obtained from reference TRBV5-1 and TRBJ1-4, is as follows: KAGVTQTPRYLIKTRGQQVTLSCSPISGHRSVSWYQQTPGQGLQFLFEYFSETQRNKGNFPGRFSGRQFSNSRSEMNVSTLELGDSALYLCASSLSGVGEKLFFGSGTQLSVL.

In this sample, this clone turned up once. The rearrangement links TRBV10-3 to TRBJ1-1; 8 nucleotides line up with TRBD1. The germline gives CDR1 ENHRY, CDR2 SYGVKD. The CDR3 contains 11 residues. Trimming removed 9 bases from V and 7 bases from J; junction bases left unmatched: 4. CDR3 region: CAIEQGGEAFF. CDR3 DNA: TGTGCCATAGAACAGGGGGGTGAAGCTTTCTTT.

The chain carries TRBV28 and TRBJ1-2; weak D call: TRBD1 (5 bases). The CDR3 runs to 14 residues. V was trimmed by 3 bases and J by 6 bases, leaving 14 bases between them. In germline, CDR1 is MDHEN, CDR2 SYDVKM. In nucleotides, the CDR3 is TGTGCCAGCAGTTTGACAGCTAGATCTAATGGCTACACCTTC. Protein: CASSLTARSNGYTF.

The chain's CDR3 is CASSYSSGGGYEQYF. CDR3 DNA sequence: TGTGCCAGCAGTTACTCATCCGGCGGGGGCTACGAGCAGTACTTC. V usage is TRBV6-5 and J usage is TRBJ2-7, with 7 bases fitting TRBD2. Germline lookup yields CDR1 MNHEY and CDR2 SVGAGI. The CDR3 runs to 15 residues. J was trimmed by 3 bases and V by 0 bases; bases with no gene match: 5.

The genes are TRBV4-1 and TRBJ2-2; 7 bases agree with TRBD1. Germline loops: CDR1 MGHRA, CDR2 YSYEKL. The ends lost 2 bases at V and 0 bases at J; junction bases unmatched: 3. The CDR3 has 16 amino acids. The CDR3 DNA reads as TGCGCCAGCAGCCAAAAAGGACAGGCGAACACCGGGGAGCTGTTTTTT. Residues: CASSQKGQANTGELFF.

The rearrangement joins TRBV21-1 to TRBJ1-5; the table assigns TRBD1, which was not confirmed against the DNA. TRBV21-1 is noted as a pseudogene. CDR3 size: 17 residues. The CDR3 sequence: CASSSSRETGYNQPQHF. As DNA, the CDR3 is TGTGCCAGCAGCTCCTCACGCGAAACAGGGTACAATCAGCCCCAGCATTTT.

This rearrangement joins TRBV5-5 to TRBJ2-7, with 9 bases fitting TRBD2. The CDR3 extends over 19 amino acids. V trimming: 0 bases; J trimming: 0 bases; junction bases outside the gene matches: 13. Looked up from germline, CDR1 is SGHKS and CDR2 is YYEKEE (reference sequence). CDR3 region: CASSLAPVSGGPYSYEQYF. The CDR3 DNA sequence: TGTGCCAGCAGCTTGGCCCCTGTTAGCGGGGGACCCTACTCCTACGAGCAGTACTTC.

This sequence joins TRBV5-1 and TRBJ2-3; D is perhaps TRBD2 (6 bases). The CDR3 length is 14 residues. CDR1 is SGHRS, CDR2 YFSETQ, per germline. Trimming stripped 7 bases from V and 0 bases from J, with 12 bases between. The CDR3 is CASYSGTSTDTQYF. DNA of the CDR3: TGCGCCAGCTATAGCGGTACCAGCACAGATACGCAGTATTTT.

This sequence joins TRBV27 and TRBJ2-4, with 9 nucleotides matching TRBD2. This CDR3 region has 17 residues. V trimming: 4 bases; J trimming: 6 bases; junction bases outside the gene matches: 13. CDR1 MNHEY and CDR2 SMNVEV come from the germline V gene (reference sequence). CDR3 coding DNA: TGTGCCAGCAGTTCCCTAGGAGCGGGGGGTGTAATAAACATTCAGTACTTC. Its translation is CASSSLGAGGVINIQYF.

The rearrangement uses TRBV30 and TRBJ2-3; TRBD1 agrees at 10 bases. With 1 base clipped from V and 6 bases from J, the junction kept 4 bases outside the gene matches. Germline lookup yields CDR1 GTSNPN and CDR2 SVGIG (reference sequence). The CDR3 sequence is 14 residues long. The DNA of the CDR3 is TGTGCCTGGAGTGAATTGACAGGGGGCGATACGCAGTATTTT. It is translated as CAWSELTGGDTQYF.

The chain employs TRBV3-1 (or the pseudogene TRBV3-2) and TRBJ2-7, with D maybe TRBD2 (6 bases). Deletions cut 6 bases from V and 2 bases from J, with 11 bases between. Looked up from germline, CDR1 is LGHDT and CDR2 is YNNKEL (reference sequence). The CDR3 is 13 residues long. CDR3 region: CASRDYHTYEQYF. For the CDR3, the DNA is TGTGCCAGCAGGGACTACCATACCTACGAGCAGTACTTC.

The gene calls are TRBV4-1 and TRBJ1-2, with TRBD1 matching over 12 bases. CDR1 MGHRA and CDR2 YSYEKL come from the germline V gene. CDR3 length equals 16 residues. The J segment lost 4 bases and the V segment lost 2 bases, leaving 5 bases of the junction unmatched. The CDR3 sequence: CASSQLGQGAAYGYTF. CDR3 coding DNA: TGCGCCAGCAGCCAACTGGGACAGGGGGCTGCCTATGGCTACACCTTC.

The chain employs TRBV7-3 and TRBJ1-6; D ambiguous. The CDR3 length is 14 residues. Trimming took 1 base from V and 5 from J, leaving 6 bases between them. Germline loops: CDR1 SGHTA, CDR2 FQGTGA. CDR3 amino acids: CASSLRGDNSPLHF. CDR3 nucleotide sequence: TGTGCCAGCAGCTTAAGGGGAGATAATTCACCCCTCCACTTT.

This sequence joins TRBV24-1 and TRBJ2-5; TRBD1 agrees at 8 bases. J was trimmed by 5 bases and V by 0 bases; bases with no gene match: 16. This CDR3 has 19 residues. CDR1 is KGHDR, CDR2 SFDVKD, per germline. CDR3 coding DNA: TGTGCCACCAGTGATTTGGTGGGGACCGGGACAGGCCGGAGGGAGACCCAGTACTTC. Its protein is CATSDLVGTGTGRRETQYF.